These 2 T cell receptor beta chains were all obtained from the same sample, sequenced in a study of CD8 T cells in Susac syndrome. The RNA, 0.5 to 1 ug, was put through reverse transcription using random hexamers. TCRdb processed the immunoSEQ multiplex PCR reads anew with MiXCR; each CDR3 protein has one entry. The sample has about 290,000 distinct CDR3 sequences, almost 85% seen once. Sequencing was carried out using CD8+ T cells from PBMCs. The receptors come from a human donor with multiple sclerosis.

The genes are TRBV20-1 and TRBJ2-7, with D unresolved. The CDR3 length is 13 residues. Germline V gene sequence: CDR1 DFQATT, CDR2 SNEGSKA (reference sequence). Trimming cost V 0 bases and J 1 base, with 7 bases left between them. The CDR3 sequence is CSARDHPSYEQYF. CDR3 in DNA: TGCAGTGCTAGAGACCACCCTTCCTACGAGCAGTACTTC.

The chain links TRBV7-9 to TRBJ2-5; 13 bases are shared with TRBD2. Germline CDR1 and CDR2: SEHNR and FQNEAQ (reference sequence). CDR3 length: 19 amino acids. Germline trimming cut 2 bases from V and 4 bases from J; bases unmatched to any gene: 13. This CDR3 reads CASSLNAGTSGILPETQYF. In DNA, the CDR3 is TGTGCCAGCAGCTTAAATGCCGGGACTAGCGGGATTTTGCCAGAGACCCAGTACTTC. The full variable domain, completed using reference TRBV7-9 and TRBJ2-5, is DTGVSQNPRHKITKRGQNVTFRCDPISEHNRLYWYRQTLGQGPEFLTYFQNEAQLEKSRLLSDRFSAERPKGSFSTLEIQRTEQGDSAMYLCASSLNAGTSGILPETQYFGPGTRLLVL.